The source of this T cell receptor (beta chain) is a study of blood T cell repertoires in COVID-19 (dated by TCRdb to 2018 to 2021). In the study overall: Samples covering the acute and convalescent phases of COVID-19 were provided by collaborators in the United States, Italy and Spain. The dataset comprised deeply sampled blood TCRbeta repertoires from subjects exposed to, actively infected with, or recovered from COVID-19. The sample metadata nearly always contained a de-identified subject ID, COVID-19 status, age in years and sex. HLA class I and class II types, where available, came from metadata supplied by the sample provider rather than from assay-based typing. The repertoires were released in a freely available public database meant as a resource for research on the immune response to SARS-CoV-2. The material from the prospective study consisted of cDNA or gDNA derived from T cells, B-cell-depleted T cells, or PBMCs. Samples came from the ongoing ImmuneRACE study (first 160 participants) plus 1,254 subjects from 6 global collaborators. Overall results and qualifications from the work: How much clinical and demographic metadata was included differed by source and by participant, and the metadata was provided uncurated.

The germline V gene (reference sequence) sets CDR1 to GTSNPN and CDR2 to SVGIG. The CDR3 contains 14 residues, cysteine and phenylalanine counted. Just the 42-base CDR3 DNA is kept, in frame starting at base 1. Trimmed from V: 4 bases; trimmed from J: 1 base; junction bases lacking a gene match: 5. Samples from volunteer blood donors who had recovered from COVID-19 were contributed by a second Seattle source. Each collaborating institution followed its own protocols to collect whole blood in K2EDTA tubes. Collaborator samples were shipped for TCRbeta analysis as frozen whole blood, isolated PBMCs, or DNA extracted from either sample type. The immunoSEQ Assay, a bias-controlled multiplex PCR, was used to amplify TCRbeta CDR3 regions from genomic DNA. In the source study's methods: The number of nucleated cells in each sample was estimated by amplification of reference gene primers within the assay. Sequence reads were collapsed and filtered to measure the absolute abundance of every unique TCRbeta CDR3 rearrangement. For each sample, productive Simpson clonality was calculated as the square root of Simpson's diversity index over productive rearrangements. Here the immuneACCESS table is served through TCRdb, limited to in-frame sequences with V and J called. Missing clones are a known gap in these copies; in checked studies unresolved V genes cover under half, and the rest lacks a known reason. That table supplies the V and J calls and clone size; D and trimming were determined from the DNA. The sample table contains about 250,000 clones; only one count was recorded for roughly 90% of them. The ten largest make up 0.85% to 0.95% of the sample.

This clone was found once. What this receptor recognizes is not known. There are no base qualities to consult, and no much larger clone falls within one base. Material for sequencing was peripheral blood. This sequence uses TRBV30 and TRBJ2-3; TRBD1 matches 7 bases in the middle. This clonotype was sampled from a woman aged 40-49 years who had recovered from COVID-19. The DNA reads TGTGCCTGGACGACAGGGAAGGGCACAGATACGCAGTATTTT. It translates to CAWTTGKGTDTQYF.